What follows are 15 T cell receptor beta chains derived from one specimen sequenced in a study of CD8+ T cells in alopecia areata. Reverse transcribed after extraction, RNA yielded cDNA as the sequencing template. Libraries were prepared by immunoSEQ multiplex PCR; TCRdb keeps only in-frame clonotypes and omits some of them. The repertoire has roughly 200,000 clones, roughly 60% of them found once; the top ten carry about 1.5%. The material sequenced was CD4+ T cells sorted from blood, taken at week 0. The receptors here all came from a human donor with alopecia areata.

The CDR3 DNA reads as TGTGCCAGCAGTCAACAGGGGGCGAGTGGCTACACCTTC. Translating it yields CASSQQGASGYTF. V and J are TRBV6-5 and TRBJ1-2; 9 bases line up with TRBD1. This CDR3 spans 13 amino acids. In germline, CDR1 is MNHEY, CDR2 SVGAGI. With 5 bases clipped from V and 7 bases from J, the junction kept 5 bases outside the gene matches.

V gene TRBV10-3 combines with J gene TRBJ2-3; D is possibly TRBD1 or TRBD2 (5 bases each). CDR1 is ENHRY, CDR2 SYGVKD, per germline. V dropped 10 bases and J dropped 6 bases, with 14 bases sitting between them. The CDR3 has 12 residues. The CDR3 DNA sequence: TGTGCCACCCTTGGGACGGTCGATACGCAGTATTTT. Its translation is CATLGTVDTQYF.

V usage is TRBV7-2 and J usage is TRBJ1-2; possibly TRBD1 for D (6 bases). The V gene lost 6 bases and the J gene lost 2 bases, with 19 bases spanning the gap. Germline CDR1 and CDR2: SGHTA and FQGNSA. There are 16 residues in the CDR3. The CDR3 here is CASSYTGFGINYGYTF. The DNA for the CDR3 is TGTGCCAGCAGTTACACAGGGTTCGGGATAAACTATGGCTACACCTTC.

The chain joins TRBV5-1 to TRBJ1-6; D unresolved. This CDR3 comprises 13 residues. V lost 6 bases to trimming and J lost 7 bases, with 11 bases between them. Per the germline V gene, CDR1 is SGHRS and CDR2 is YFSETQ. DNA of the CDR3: TGCGCCAGCAAATCTGAGAACAATTCACCCCTCCACTTT. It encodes CASKSENNSPLHF.

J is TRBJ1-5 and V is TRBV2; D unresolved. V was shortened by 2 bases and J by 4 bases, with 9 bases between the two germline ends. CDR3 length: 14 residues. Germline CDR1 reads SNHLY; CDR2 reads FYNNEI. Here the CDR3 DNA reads TGTGCCAGCAGTGAAATGGACGGAAATCAGCCCCAGCATTTT. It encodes CASSEMDGNQPQHF.

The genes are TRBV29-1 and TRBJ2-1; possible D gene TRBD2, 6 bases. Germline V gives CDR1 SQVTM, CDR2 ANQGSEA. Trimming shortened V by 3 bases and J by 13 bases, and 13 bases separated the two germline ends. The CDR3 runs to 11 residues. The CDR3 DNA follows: TGCAGCGTTGACCTCCCGGAGGGACAGTTCTTC. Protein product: CSVDLPEGQFF.

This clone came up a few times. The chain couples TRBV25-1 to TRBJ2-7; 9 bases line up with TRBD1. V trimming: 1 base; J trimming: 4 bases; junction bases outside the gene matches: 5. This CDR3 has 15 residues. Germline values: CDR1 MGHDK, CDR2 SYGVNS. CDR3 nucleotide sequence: TGTGCCAGCAGTGAATGGGGGACAGGGTCGTACGAGCAGTACTTC. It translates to CASSEWGTGSYEQYF.

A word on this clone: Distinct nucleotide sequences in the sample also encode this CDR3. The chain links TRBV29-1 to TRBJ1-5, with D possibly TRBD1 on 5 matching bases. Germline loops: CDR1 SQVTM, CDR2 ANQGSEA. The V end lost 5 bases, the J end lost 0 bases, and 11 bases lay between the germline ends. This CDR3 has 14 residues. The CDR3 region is CSVLDTYSNQPQHF. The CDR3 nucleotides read TGCAGCGTTCTGGACACTTATAGCAATCAGCCCCAGCATTTT.

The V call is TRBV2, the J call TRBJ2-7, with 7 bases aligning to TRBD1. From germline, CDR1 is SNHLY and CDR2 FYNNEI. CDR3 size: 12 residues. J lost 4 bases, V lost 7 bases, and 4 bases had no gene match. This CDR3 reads CASKAGGYEQYF. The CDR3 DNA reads TGTGCCAGCAAGGCAGGGGGATACGAGCAGTACTTC.

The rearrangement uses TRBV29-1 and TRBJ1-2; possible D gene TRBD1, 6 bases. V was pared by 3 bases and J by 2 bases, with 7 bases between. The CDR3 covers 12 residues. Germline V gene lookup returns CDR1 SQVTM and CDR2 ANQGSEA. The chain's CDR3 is CSVDTGNYGYTF. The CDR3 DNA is TGCAGCGTTGATACAGGGAACTATGGCTACACCTTC.

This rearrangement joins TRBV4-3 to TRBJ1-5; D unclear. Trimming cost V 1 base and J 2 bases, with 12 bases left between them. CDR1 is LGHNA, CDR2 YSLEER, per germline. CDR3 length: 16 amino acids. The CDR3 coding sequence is TGCGCCAGCAGCCAAGGACCGATCACGGGCAATCAGCCCCAGCATTTT. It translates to CASSQGPITGNQPQHF.

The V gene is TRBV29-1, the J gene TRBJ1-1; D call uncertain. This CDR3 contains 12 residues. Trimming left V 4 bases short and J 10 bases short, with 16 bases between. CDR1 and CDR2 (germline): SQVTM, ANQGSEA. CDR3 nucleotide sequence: TGCAGCGTTGTAGCTCCAACCCGGGGAGCTTTCTTT. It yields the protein CSVVAPTRGAFF.

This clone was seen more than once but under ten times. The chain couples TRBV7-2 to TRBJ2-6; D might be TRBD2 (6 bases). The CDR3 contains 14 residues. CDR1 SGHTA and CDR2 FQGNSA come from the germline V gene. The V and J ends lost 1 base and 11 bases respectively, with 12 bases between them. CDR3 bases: TGTGCCAGCAGCTTAGTGAGCCGGGAGCACGTCCTGACTTTC. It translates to CASSLVSREHVLTF.

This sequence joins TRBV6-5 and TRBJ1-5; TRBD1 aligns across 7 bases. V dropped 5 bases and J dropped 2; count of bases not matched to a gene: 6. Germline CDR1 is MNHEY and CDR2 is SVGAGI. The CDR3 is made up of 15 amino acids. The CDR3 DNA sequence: TGTGCCAGCAGTACAAGACAGGGTGGCAATCAGCCCCAGCATTTT. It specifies CASSTRQGGNQPQHF.

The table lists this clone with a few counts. CDR3 protein: CASSYLGPGANVLTF. The DNA of the CDR3 is TGTGCCAGCAGTTACCTGGGCCCTGGGGCCAACGTCCTGACTTTC. J is TRBJ2-6 and V is TRBV6-5, with unresolved D. V shed 2 bases and J shed 2 bases, with 7 bases lying between them. Germline V gene data show CDR1 as MNHEY and CDR2 as SVGAGI. The CDR3 loop spans 15 amino acids.